These 31 T cell receptor beta chains share one sample of origin, sequenced in a study of cytomegalovirus exposure and HLA in healthy donors. It was with 60 Vbeta and 13 Jbeta primers that the PCR ran. Profiling relied on immunoSEQ multiplex PCR, and the TCRdb table lists in-frame clones only, not all of them. Found here are 76,000 or so clones, roughly 73% of them singletons; the top ten hold roughly 15%. Specimen: PBMCs. The receptors come from a woman in her 40s in good health and CMV-seropositive.

The chain joins TRBV18 to TRBJ1-4; D is unclear. Trimming pared 3 bases from V and 5 bases from J, leaving 10 bases between. CDR1 KGHSH and CDR2 LQKENI come from the germline V gene. The CDR3 is 14 amino acids. The chain's CDR3 is CASSPRTGNEKLFF. Here the CDR3 DNA reads TGTGCCAGCTCACCCAGGACGGGGAATGAAAAACTGTTTTTT.

The genes are TRBV7-9 and TRBJ1-1; D remains ambiguous. Germline values: CDR1 SEHNR, CDR2 FQNEAQ (reference sequence). Deletions cut 1 base from V and 1 base from J, with 4 bases between. This CDR3 has 13 amino acids. The CDR3 bases are TGTGCCAGCAGCTTAGTCGGGAACACTGAAGCTTTCTTT. It translates to CASSLVGNTEAFF.

The V and J genes are TRBV5-4 and TRBJ2-7; a weak D match, TRBD2 (5 bases). Trimming left V 1 base short and J 2 bases short, with 19 bases between. Germline CDR1 and CDR2: SGHNT and YYREEE (reference sequence). There are 17 residues in the CDR3. DNA for the CDR3: TGTGCCAGCAGCTTGAAGTCTCGGACTCCGAAACCCTACGAGCAGTACTTC. The encoded protein is CASSLKSRTPKPYEQYF.

The chain is built from TRBV5-1 and TRBJ2-3; 9 nucleotides line up with TRBD1. The CDR3 spans 17 residues. Germline CDR1 reads SGHRS; CDR2 reads YFSETQ. The J segment lost 3 bases and the V segment lost 5 bases, leaving 13 bases of the junction unmatched. This CDR3 is CASRVMYRDRVTDTQYF. CDR3 nucleotide sequence: TGCGCCAGCAGGGTGATGTACCGGGACAGGGTGACAGATACGCAGTATTTT.

This chain uses TRBV7-2 with TRBJ2-5; 8 bases are a match to TRBD1. Trimming removed 8 bases from V and 9 bases from J; junction bases left unmatched: 11. From germline, CDR1 is SGHTA and CDR2 FQGNSA. CDR3 size: 13 residues. The CDR3 region is CASADGTGRAQYF. The CDR3 region has the DNA TGTGCCAGCGCAGACGGGACAGGCCGAGCCCAGTACTTC. Together with reference TRBV7-2 and TRBJ2-5, the CDR3 gives the full variable domain: GAGVSQSPSNKVTEKGKDVELRCDPISGHTALYWYRQSLGQGLEFLIYFQGNSAPDKSGLPSDRFSAERTGGSVSTLTIQRTQQEDSAVYLCASADGTGRAQYFGPGTRLLVL.

This clone appeared once. This chain joins TRBV6-5 and TRBJ2-7; D might be TRBD2 (6 bases). The length of the CDR3 is 14 residues. Germline V gene sequence: CDR1 MNHEY, CDR2 SVGAGI. Trimming left V 4 bases short and J 0 bases short, with 10 bases between. CDR3 nucleotides: TGTGCCAGCAGTTTTCGGGACTTCTCCTACGAGCAGTACTTC. Encoded protein: CASSFRDFSYEQYF.

The chain joins TRBV7-2 to TRBJ1-5; TRBD1 might be the D (6 bases). Germline assignment: CDR1 SGHTA and CDR2 FQGNSA. V gave up 5 bases and J gave up 6 bases, with 20 bases separating them. The CDR3 contains 16 residues. CDR3 sequence (DNA): TGTGCCAGCAGCAAGCGAACAACAGGGTTCCGTCAGCCCCAGCATTTT. This gives the protein CASSKRTTGFRQPQHF.

This clone appeared once. J is TRBJ1-2 and V is TRBV27, with TRBD1 identical over 8 bases. V trimming: 8 bases; J trimming: 4 bases; junction bases outside the gene matches: 0. The germline V gene encodes CDR1 MNHEY and CDR2 SMNVEV (reference sequence). This CDR3 contains 11 residues. The CDR3 sequence: CASGQGYGYTF. The CDR3 bases are TGTGCCAGCGGACAGGGCTATGGCTACACCTTC.

Only one count was recorded for this clone. The chain recombines TRBV10-1 with TRBJ2-5; TRBD1 matches 7 bases. The CDR3 covers 15 residues. CDR1 and CDR2 (germline): WNHNN, SYGVQD (reference sequence). The V segment lost 8 bases and the J segment 1 base; nucleotides outside the gene matches: 10. The CDR3 DNA is TGCGCCAGCCCACTGACAGGGAGTGGCCAAGAGACCCAGTACTTC. This gives the protein CASPLTGSGQETQYF.

V is TRBV7-7 and J is TRBJ2-2; a possible D gene is TRBD1 (5 bases). Germline lookup yields CDR1 SSHAT and CDR2 FNYEAQ (reference sequence). The V end lost 5 bases, the J end lost 3 bases, and 10 bases lay between the germline ends. The CDR3 length is 14 residues. CDR3 sequence reads: CASSRAGHTGELFF. CDR3 bases: TGTGCCAGCAGCCGGGCAGGGCACACCGGGGAGCTGTTTTTT.

The chain employs TRBV5-6 and TRBJ2-3; 7 nucleotides agree with TRBD2. CDR1 and CDR2 (germline): SGHDT, YYEEEE. V shed 4 bases and J 4 bases; nucleotides not matched to a gene: 6. CDR3 length equals 14 residues. The CDR3 region is CASSIWGRADTQYF. In nucleotides, the CDR3 is TGTGCCAGCAGCATTTGGGGGAGGGCAGATACGCAGTATTTT. Looking up the rest from reference TRBV5-6 and TRBJ2-3 gives the full variable domain: DAGVTQSPTHLIKTRGQQVTLRCSPKSGHDTVSWYQQALGQGPQFIFQYYEEEERQRGNFPDRFSGHQFPNYSSELNVNALLLGDSALYLCASSIWGRADTQYFGPGTRLTVL.

In nucleotides, the CDR3 is TGTGCCAGCAGCGTGGGAGGGAGATCCTACAATGAGCAGTTCTTC. Its protein product is CASSVGGRSYNEQFF. The chain employs TRBV9 and TRBJ2-1, with TRBD2 identical over 7 bases. In germline, CDR1 is SGDLS, CDR2 YYNGEE. V dropped 2 bases and J dropped 1; count of bases not matched to a gene: 3. The CDR3 is 15 residues long.

V and J are TRBV6-5 and TRBJ2-7; 10 bases are shared with TRBD1. Germline V gene lookup returns CDR1 MNHEY and CDR2 SVGAGI. The trim removed 2 bases at V and 5 bases at J, leaving 9 bases unmatched. This CDR3 contains 16 residues. The CDR3 region is CASSYARTGGKHEQYF. CDR3 coding DNA: TGTGCCAGCAGTTACGCCCGGACAGGGGGGAAGCACGAGCAGTACTTC.

This clone was observed a single time. The genes are TRBV9 and TRBJ2-7, with 7 bases aligning to TRBD2. J lost 4 bases, V lost 3 bases, and 7 bases had no gene match. CDR3 length: 14 residues. Germline V gene data show CDR1 as SGDLS and CDR2 as YYNGEE. DNA for the CDR3: TGTGCCAGCAGCGCGAGGGACTATACTTACGAGCAGTACTTC. Translation gives CASSARDYTYEQYF.

This clone was detected only once. The chain carries TRBV5-1 and TRBJ2-1; TRBD1 aligns across 9 bases. The ends lost 5 bases at V and 6 bases at J; junction bases unmatched: 9. The germline CDR1 and CDR2 sequences are SGHRS and YFSETQ. The CDR3 runs 15 residues. CDR3 amino acids: CASRSPGTGTNEQFF. The CDR3 region has the DNA TGCGCCAGCAGATCCCCCGGGACAGGGACCAATGAGCAGTTCTTC.

This sequence joins TRBV5-1 and TRBJ2-6, with 9 bases identical to TRBD1. Germline values: CDR1 SGHRS, CDR2 YFSETQ. The CDR3 spans 17 residues. Germline trimming cut 4 bases from V and 2 bases from J; bases unmatched to any gene: 7. The CDR3 nucleotides are TGCGCCAGCAGCCCAAGGGGACAGGGAACTGGGGCCAACGTCCTGACTTTC. Encoded protein: CASSPRGQGTGANVLTF.

CDR3 amino acids: CASRAGTYSPLHF. The CDR3 nucleotides read TGTGCCAGCAGAGCCGGGACATATTCACCCCTCCACTTT. The V gene is TRBV5-4, the J gene TRBJ1-6, with D possibly TRBD1 on 6 matching bases. Germline V gives CDR1 SGHNT, CDR2 YYREEE (reference sequence). V was clipped by 5 bases and J by 8 bases, with 11 bases between them. The CDR3 covers 13 residues.

The V call is TRBV5-1, the J call TRBJ2-7; maybe TRBD2 (5 bases). The CDR3 is 14 amino acids. Germline CDR1 reads SGHRS; CDR2 reads YFSETQ. Deletions cut 0 bases from V and 2 bases from J, with 9 bases between. This chain's CDR3 is CASSLGADTYEQYF. As DNA, the CDR3 is TGCGCCAGCAGCTTGGGAGCGGATACCTACGAGCAGTACTTC.

The sample holds a few counts of this clone. The chain employs TRBV7-6 and TRBJ2-2; 7 bases agree with TRBD1. The germline V gene has CDR1 SGHVS and CDR2 FNYEAQ. Germline trimming cut 5 bases from V and 4 bases from J; bases unmatched to any gene: 1. The CDR3 is made up of 13 amino acids. DNA for the CDR3: TGTGCCAGCAGCCCAGGGGGCACCGGGGAGCTGTTTTTT. Protein sequence: CASSPGGTGELFF. Full variable domain (remainder filled in from reference TRBV7-6 and TRBJ2-2): GAGVSQSPRYKVTKRGQDVALRCDPISGHVSLYWYRQALGQGPEFLTYFNYEAQQDKSGLPNDRFSAERPEGSISTLTIQRTEQRDSAMYRCASSPGGTGELFFGEGSRLTVL.

This chain joins TRBV29-1 and TRBJ1-2, with TRBD1 as a possible D gene (5 bases). The CDR3 is made up of 12 amino acids. V was pared by 3 bases and J by 6 bases, with 11 bases between. Germline CDR1 SQVTM, CDR2 ANQGSEA. This chain's CDR3 is CSVDSGNDGYTF. The CDR3 coding sequence is TGCAGCGTTGACTCAGGGAACGATGGCTACACCTTC.

V is TRBV6-4 and J is TRBJ1-2; 8 bases are shared with TRBD1. The germline V gene encodes CDR1 MRHNA and CDR2 SNTAGT. V shed 2 bases and J 5 bases; nucleotides not matched to a gene: 10. The CDR3 is 16 amino acids. CDR3 nucleotides: TGTGCCAGCAGTGACACGGGACAGGCGAACGTTTATGGCTACACCTTC. Residues: CASSDTGQANVYGYTF.

The V call is TRBV29-1, the J call TRBJ2-7; tentatively, D is TRBD2 (5 bases). Germline CDR1 reads SQVTM; CDR2 reads ANQGSEA. Deletions cut 4 bases from V and 3 bases from J, with 7 bases between. The CDR3 length is 11 residues. In DNA, the CDR3 is TGCAGCGTTGGGGAGAGCTACGAGCAGTACTTC. Amino acids: CSVGESYEQYF.

This clone was seen many times. This chain links TRBV7-2 with TRBJ2-1; D remains ambiguous. The CDR3 has 14 amino acids. CDR1 is SGHTA and CDR2 is FQGNSA in the germline V gene. The ends were cut back, 3 bases at V and 5 bases at J, with 11 bases in the middle. The CDR3 nucleotides read TGTGCCAGCAGCTTGCTTACCAGAAACAATGAGCAGTTCTTC. Translation: CASSLLTRNNEQFF. The full variable domain, with the rest looked up from reference TRBV7-2 and TRBJ2-1, is GAGVSQSPSNKVTEKGKDVELRCDPISGHTALYWYRQSLGQGLEFLIYFQGNSAPDKSGLPSDRFSAERTGGSVSTLTIQRTQQEDSAVYLCASSLLTRNNEQFFGPGTRLTVL.

The genes are TRBV19 and TRBJ2-7; 8 bases line up with TRBD2. J gave up 3 bases and V 3 bases, and 7 bases lay outside the gene matches. The germline gives CDR1 LNHDA, CDR2 SQIVND (reference sequence). The CDR3 totals 15 residues. The DNA for the CDR3 is TGTGCCAGTAGTATGCAACTAGCGGCTATCTACGAGCAGTACTTC. Its translation: CASSMQLAAIYEQYF.

The chain employs TRBV23-1 and TRBJ1-5; 7 nucleotides line up with TRBD1. TRBV23-1 is designated an ORF whose function remains uncertain. V was pared by 2 bases and J by 0 bases, with 4 bases of the junction left unmatched. This CDR3 has 16 amino acids. The CDR3 bases are TGCGCCAGCAGTCAACCGGACAGGAATAGCAATCAGCCCCAGCATTTT. It codes for CASSQPDRNSNQPQHF.

V usage is TRBV7-2 and J usage is TRBJ2-7; 8 positions match TRBD2. The CDR3 is 15 residues long. The ends lost 5 bases at V and 2 bases at J; junction bases unmatched: 8. Germline values: CDR1 SGHTA, CDR2 FQGNSA. The CDR3 is CASSPGGTRAYEQYF. CDR3 nucleotide sequence: TGTGCCAGCAGCCCCGGGGGGACTAGGGCCTACGAGCAGTACTTC.

A note on this clone: With a much larger clone just one base away, this may be a read error. The chain combines TRBV10-1 with TRBJ2-1; 9 bases are shared with TRBD1. Per the germline V gene, CDR1 is WNHNN and CDR2 is SYGVQD (reference sequence). The CDR3 sequence is 13 residues long. V lost 6 bases to trimming and J lost 6 bases; unmatched junction nucleotides: 3. CDR3 DNA: TGCGCCAGCAGAGCGGACAGGGGCAATGAGCAGTTCTTC. This sequence encodes CASRADRGNEQFF.

On this clone itself: Mismatch with germline at one junction end may stem from a read error. The chain combines TRBV7-7 with TRBJ2-2; D is unresolved. This CDR3 is 13 amino acids long. Germline CDR1 and CDR2: SSHAT and FNYEAQ (reference sequence). The CDR3 region is CASSLTTSGELFF. The CDR3 DNA reads as TGTGCTAGCAGCTTAACGACTTCCGGGGAGCTGTTTTTT.

The V call is TRBV6-1, the J call TRBJ1-2, with 7 bases that match TRBD1. The V gene's germline CDR1 is MNHNS and CDR2 SASEGT. The CDR3 covers 15 residues. The V segment lost 6 bases and the J segment 2 bases; nucleotides outside the gene matches: 9. The CDR3 spells CASRSLDRRNYGYTF. CDR3 in DNA: TGTGCCAGCAGAAGCCTGGACAGGAGGAACTATGGCTACACCTTC.

The CDR3 DNA reads as TGTGCCAGCAGCTTGGGGAGGACTAGCGGGAGCAATGAGCAGTTCTTC. It encodes CASSLGRTSGSNEQFF. V is TRBV5-4 and J is TRBJ2-1; 13 bases fit TRBD2. The CDR3 has 16 amino acids. Germline loops: CDR1 SGHNT, CDR2 YYREEE (reference sequence). The J segment lost 6 bases and the V segment lost 0 bases, leaving 3 bases of the junction unmatched.

The chain carries TRBV30 and TRBJ1-1; 7 bases are a match to TRBD1. The V gene's germline CDR1 is GTSNPN and CDR2 SVGIG (reference sequence). CDR3 length: 11 amino acids. With V trimmed by 4 bases and J by 9 bases, 5 bases remained unmatched. The CDR3 bases are TGTGCCTGGACGACAGGGAAACAAGCTTTCTTT. It codes for CAWTTGKQAFF.